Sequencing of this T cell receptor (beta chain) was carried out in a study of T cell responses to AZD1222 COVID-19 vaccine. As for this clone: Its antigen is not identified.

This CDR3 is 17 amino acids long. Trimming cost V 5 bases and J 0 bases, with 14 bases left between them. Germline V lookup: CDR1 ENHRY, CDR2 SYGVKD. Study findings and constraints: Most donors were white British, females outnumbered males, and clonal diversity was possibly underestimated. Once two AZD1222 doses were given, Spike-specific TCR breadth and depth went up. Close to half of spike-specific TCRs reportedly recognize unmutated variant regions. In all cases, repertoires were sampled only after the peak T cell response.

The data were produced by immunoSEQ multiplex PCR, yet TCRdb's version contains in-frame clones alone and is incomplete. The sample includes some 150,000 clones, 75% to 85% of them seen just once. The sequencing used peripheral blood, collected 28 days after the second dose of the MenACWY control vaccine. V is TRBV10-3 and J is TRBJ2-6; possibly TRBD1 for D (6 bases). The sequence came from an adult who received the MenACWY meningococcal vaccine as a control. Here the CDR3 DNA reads TGTGCCATCAGTTTCGACAGGAGGAGCTCTGGGGCCAACGTCCTGACTTTC. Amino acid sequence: CAISFDRRSSGANVLTF.